The 13 T cell receptor beta chains given below trace back to one sample, sequenced in a study of T cell repertoires in cytomegalovirus infection. TCRdb itself ran the reads through MiXCR, one entry per CDR3 protein. The sample has 71,000 or so distinct CDR3 sequences; approximately 22% are singletons. These receptors are not linked to any known antigen. The sequencing here drew on CD8+ T cells from cultured PBMCs, taken from culture after CMV antigen stimulation. Receptors originate from a human donor in good health (CMV status not recorded). Some clones in this sample may be carry-over from other donors' samples.

As for this clonotype: A read error may account for a junction end that differs from germline. This sequence joins TRBV3-1 and TRBJ1-1; a weak D match, TRBD1 (5 bases). The germline gives CDR1 LGHDT, CDR2 YNNKEL (reference sequence). CDR3 size: 18 residues. The CDR3 reads CTSSQVAAWDVMNTEAFF. As DNA, the CDR3 is TGTACCAGCAGCCAAGTCGCAGCCTGGGACGTTATGAACACTGAAGCTTTCTTT. Filled out from reference TRBV3-1 and TRBJ1-1, the complete variable domain reads DTAVSQTPKYLVTQMGNDKSIKCEQNLGHDTMYWYKQDSKKFLKIMFSYNNKELIINETVPNRFSPKSPDKAHLNLHINSLELGDSAVYFCTSSQVAAWDVMNTEAFFGQGTRLTVV.

The chain couples TRBV7-6 to TRBJ1-5, with TRBD1 matching 10 bases. CDR1 SGHVS and CDR2 FNYEAQ come from the germline V gene. V gave up 1 base and J gave up 2 bases; unmatched junction bases: 5. This CDR3 spans 17 amino acids. CDR3 in amino acids: CASSLGSGTGGNQPQHF. In DNA form, the CDR3 reads TGTGCCAGCAGCTTAGGGTCGGGGACAGGGGGCAATCAGCCCCAGCATTTT.

The chain carries TRBV12-3 or TRBV12-4 and TRBJ2-2; D is undetermined. Deletions cut 3 bases from V and 2 bases from J, with 7 bases between. This CDR3 contains 14 residues. CDR3 residues: CASSFAVNTGELFF. The CDR3 region has the DNA TGTGCCAGCAGTTTCGCAGTTAACACCGGGGAGCTGTTTTTT.

V gene TRBV7-6 combines with J gene TRBJ2-2; TRBD2 agrees at 12 bases. J lost 5 bases, V lost 5 bases, and 3 bases had no gene match. The CDR3 is made up of 15 amino acids. Germline V CDR1 and CDR2: SGHVS, FNYEAQ. CDR3 coding DNA: TGTGCCAGCAGCCCTAGCGGGGGGGCAACCGGGGAGCTGTTTTTT. The encoded protein is CASSPSGGATGELFF.

J is TRBJ1-4 and V is TRBV10-3; D perhaps matches TRBD1 (5 bases). V lost 3 bases, J lost 3 bases, and 11 bases lay in between. Germline CDR1 is ENHRY and CDR2 is SYGVKD. The CDR3 consists of 15 residues. CDR3 sequence reads: CAISEGVPANEKLFF. In nucleotides, the CDR3 is TGTGCCATCAGTGAAGGGGTGCCAGCTAATGAAAAACTGTTTTTT.

This clonotype was picked up many times. The rearrangement links TRBV7-2 to TRBJ2-7; perhaps TRBD2 as D (7 bases). The CDR3 runs to 14 residues. Trimming removed 3 bases at V and 4 bases at J, with 13 bases between. The germline CDR1 and CDR2 sequences are SGHTA and FQGNSA. The CDR3, as DNA: TGTGCCAGCAGCTTCGGGGGGCTCTTGTACGAGCAGTACTTC. Protein product: CASSFGGLLYEQYF. Full variable domain (missing parts from reference TRBV7-2 and TRBJ2-7): GAGVSQSPSNKVTEKGKDVELRCDPISGHTALYWYRQSLGQGLEFLIYFQGNSAPDKSGLPSDRFSAERTGGSVSTLTIQRTQQEDSAVYLCASSFGGLLYEQYFGPGTRLTVT.

This clonotype occurred a few times. CDR3 nucleotides: TGCGCCAGCAGCACGAACACTGAAGCTTTCTTT. Translated, it gives CASSTNTEAFF. This sequence joins TRBV5-1 and TRBJ1-1; D remains ambiguous. The CDR3 is made up of 11 amino acids. The germline V gene has CDR1 SGHRS and CDR2 YFSETQ. Between the trimmed V and J ends, which lost 4 bases and 1 base, there was a span of 2 bases.

This clonotype was picked up a small number of times. The chain is built from TRBV5-5 and TRBJ2-5; TRBD2 might be the D (6 bases). Germline V CDR1 and CDR2: SGHKS, YYEKEE (reference sequence). CDR3 length equals 15 residues. V shed 4 bases and J shed 0 bases, with 13 bases lying between them. Written as DNA, the CDR3 is TGTGCCAGCAGCATCACCCGGGGGTACCAAGAGACCCAGTACTTC. Translated: CASSITRGYQETQYF.

This chain links TRBV7-2 with TRBJ2-1; D gene unclear. V gave up 3 bases and J gave up 7 bases, with 13 bases separating them. Germline CDR1 and CDR2: SGHTA and FQGNSA. The CDR3 sequence is 14 residues long. The CDR3 loop is CASSFSDPTNEQFF. As DNA, the CDR3 is TGTGCCAGCAGCTTCTCAGATCCGACGAATGAGCAGTTCTTC.

The chain joins TRBV7-2 to TRBJ2-4; 9 bases map to TRBD1. The J segment lost 2 bases and the V segment lost 2 bases, leaving 10 bases of the junction unmatched. The CDR3 is 18 residues long. Germline V gene sequence: CDR1 SGHTA, CDR2 FQGNSA. CDR3 in DNA: TGTGCCAGCAGCTTATTAGTGGTAGGACAGGGGTCCAAAAACATTCAGTACTTC. Its protein is CASSLLVVGQGSKNIQYF.

V gene TRBV7-6 combines with J gene TRBJ2-3; D is undetermined. The CDR3 consists of 13 residues. The V and J ends lost 4 bases and 3 bases respectively, with 8 bases between them. Germline values: CDR1 SGHVS, CDR2 FNYEAQ. This CDR3 reads CASSSETTDTQYF. CDR3 DNA sequence: TGTGCCAGCAGCTCGGAAACTACAGATACGCAGTATTTT.

Only a few counts were recorded for this clonotype. The chain employs TRBV20-1 and TRBJ2-7; the D gene is possibly TRBD2 (6 bases). The CDR3 runs to 14 residues. CDR1 and CDR2 from the germline V gene are DFQATT and SNEGSKA (reference sequence). Trimming shortened V by 4 bases and J by 0 bases, and 13 bases separated the two germline ends. The CDR3 DNA reads as TGCAGTGCTAACGTGGAGGGGCGCTCCTACGAGCAGTACTTC. Protein product: CSANVEGRSYEQYF.

This clonotype was counted a single time. This clone may be a read error of a much larger clone one base away. As DNA, the CDR3 is TGTGGCAGCAGTGCACAGGGGGAACCCTCATGGAATGAGCAGTTCTTC. This gives the protein CGSSAQGEPSWNEQFF. The rearrangement joins TRBV6-2 or TRBV6-3 to TRBJ2-1; 8 nucleotides match TRBD1. CDR3 length: 16 residues. CDR1 is MNHEY and CDR2 is SVGEGT in the germline V gene.